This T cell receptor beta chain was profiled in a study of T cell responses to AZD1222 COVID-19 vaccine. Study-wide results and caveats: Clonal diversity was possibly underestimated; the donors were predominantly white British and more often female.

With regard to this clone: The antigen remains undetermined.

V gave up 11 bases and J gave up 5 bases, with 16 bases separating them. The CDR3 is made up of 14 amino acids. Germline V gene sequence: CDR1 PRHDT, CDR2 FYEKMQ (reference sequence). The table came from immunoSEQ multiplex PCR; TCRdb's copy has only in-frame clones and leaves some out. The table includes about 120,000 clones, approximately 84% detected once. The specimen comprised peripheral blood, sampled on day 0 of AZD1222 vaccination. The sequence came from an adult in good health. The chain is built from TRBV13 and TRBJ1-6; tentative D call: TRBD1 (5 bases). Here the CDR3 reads CAGTTGTDNSPLHF. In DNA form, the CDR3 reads TGTGCCGGGACCACCGGGACCGATAATTCACCCCTCCACTTT.